The present T cell receptor beta chain was sequenced within a study of post-analysis software for immune sequencing data. Background on the study: Patients with relapsing-remitting, secondary progressive and progressive-relapsing multiple sclerosis courses were all represented. Study-wide results and limits: Co-batched samples clustered tightly together by F measure. When patients were compared with controls, 4 or 5 TRBV segments were more frequent, TRBV5-6, TRBV5-1 and TRBV20-1 among them. Patients with multiple sclerosis recorded significantly lower normalized Chao1 diversity than controls, the study found.

Note on this clonotype: The antigen is not known.

TCR beta libraries were prepared from cDNA with unique molecular identifiers. Around 500,000 cDNA molecules were obtained from around 0.96 to 9.9 million T cells. Each CDR3 protein is one row after TCRdb ran MiXCR on the PCR reads. In the table there are 750,000 to 950,000 distinct CDR3 sequences, about 53% of which are singletons. V was cut by 2 bases and J by 2 bases, with 12 bases left in between. The CDR3 runs to 15 residues. From germline, CDR1 is SGHRS and CDR2 YFSETQ. This sequence originates from a girl aged 10 to 17 with multiple sclerosis. The V call is TRBV5-1, the J call TRBJ2-3, with D perhaps TRBD2 (6 bases). The sequenced material came from blood. Here the CDR3 DNA reads TGCGCCAGCAGCTTTGGCGGGGAGCACACAGATACGCAGTATTTT. Amino acids: CASSFGGEHTDTQYF.